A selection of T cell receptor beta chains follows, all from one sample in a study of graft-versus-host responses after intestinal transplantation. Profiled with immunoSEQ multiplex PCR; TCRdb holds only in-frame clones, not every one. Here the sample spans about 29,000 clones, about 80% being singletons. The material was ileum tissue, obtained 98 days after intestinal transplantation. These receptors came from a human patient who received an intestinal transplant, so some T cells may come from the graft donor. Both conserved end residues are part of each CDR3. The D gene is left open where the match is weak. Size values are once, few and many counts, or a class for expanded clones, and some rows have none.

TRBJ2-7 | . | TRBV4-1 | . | TGCGCCAGCAGCAGGGCCCCTGCCTACGAGCAGTACTTC | CASSRAPAYEQYF
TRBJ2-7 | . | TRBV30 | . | TGTGCCTGGAGTGCAGGGGACGACTACGAGCAGTACTTC | CAWSAGDDYEQYF
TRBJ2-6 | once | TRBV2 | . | TGTGCCAGCATCCACTCTGGGGCCAACGTCCTGACTTTC | CASIHSGANVLTF
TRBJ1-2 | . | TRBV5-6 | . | TGTGCCAGCAACCCCCGGGCAGGGAGGAGCTATGGCTACACCTTC | CASNPRAGRSYGYTF
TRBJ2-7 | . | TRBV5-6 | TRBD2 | TGTGCCAGCAGCTTGGCTTATAGCGGGGCACGATTTTTGGAAGAGCAGTACTTC | CASSLAYSGARFLEEQYF
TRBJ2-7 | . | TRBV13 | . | TGTGCCAGCAGCCCTATCAGCCGTAACTACGAGCAGTACTTC | CASSPISRNYEQYF
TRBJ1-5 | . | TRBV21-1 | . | TGTGCCAGCAGTCACATTCTGCTACATTGGCATCATCAGCCCCAGCATTTT | CASSHILLHWHHQPQHF
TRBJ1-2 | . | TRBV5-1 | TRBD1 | TGCGCCAGCAGCGAAAGGACAGGGATCCATGGCTACACCTTC | CASSERTGIHGYTF
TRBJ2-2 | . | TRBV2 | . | TGTGCCAGCATGACTTTTACCGGGGAGCTGTTTTTT | CASMTFTGELFF
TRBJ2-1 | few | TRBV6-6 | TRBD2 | TGTGCCAGCAGTTTCGCGGGGGGGCCGGTTAATGAGCAGTTCTTC | CASSFAGGPVNEQFF
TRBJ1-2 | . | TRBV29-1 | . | TGCAGCGTTGAACAGGGCTATGGCTACACCTTC | CSVEQGYGYTF
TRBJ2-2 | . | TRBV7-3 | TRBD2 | TGTGCCAGCAGCGAGGGACTAGGTTTTAAGCGGGAGCTGTTTTTT | CASSEGLGFKRELFF
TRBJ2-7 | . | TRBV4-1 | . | TGCGCCAGCAGCCAAAGTATTAGGCCGGGCGAGGGCGAGCAGTACTTC | CASSQSIRPGEGEQYF
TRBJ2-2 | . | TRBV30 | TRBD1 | TGTGCCTGGAGTCGAATCGGGACAGGGGGCACCGGGGAGCTGTTTTTT | CAWSRIGTGGTGELFF
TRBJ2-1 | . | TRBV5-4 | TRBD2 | TGTGCCAGCAGCTTGGGGCCCCTAGCGGCGCTTATGAATGAGCAGTTCTTC | CASSLGPLAALMNEQFF
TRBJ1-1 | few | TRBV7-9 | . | TGTGCCAGCTCCCGGGACTCTGGTGAAGCTTTCTTT | CASSRDSGEAFF
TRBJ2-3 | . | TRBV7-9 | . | TGTGCCAGCAGGGATCCCAAGGACCCAGATACGCAGTATTTT | CASRDPKDPDTQYF
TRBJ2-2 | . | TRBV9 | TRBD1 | TGTGCCAGCAGCGATCCCGGGACAGGGACGAACACCGGGGAGCTGTTTTTT | CASSDPGTGTNTGELFF
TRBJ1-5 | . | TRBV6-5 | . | TGTGCCAGCAGTTGGGGGCCAATAAATCAGCCCCAGCATTTT | CASSWGPINQPQHF
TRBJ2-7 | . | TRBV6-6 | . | TGTGCCAGCAGTTACGGGGACGTTTACGAGCAGTACTTC | CASSYGDVYEQYF
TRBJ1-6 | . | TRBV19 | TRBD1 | TGTGCCAGTACCAGGGGACAGCCGAATTCACCCCTCCACTTT | CASTRGQPNSPLHF
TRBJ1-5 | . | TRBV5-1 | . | TGCGCCAGCAGCTTGGGAGGGGAGGGCAATCAGCCCCAGCATTTT | CASSLGGEGNQPQHF